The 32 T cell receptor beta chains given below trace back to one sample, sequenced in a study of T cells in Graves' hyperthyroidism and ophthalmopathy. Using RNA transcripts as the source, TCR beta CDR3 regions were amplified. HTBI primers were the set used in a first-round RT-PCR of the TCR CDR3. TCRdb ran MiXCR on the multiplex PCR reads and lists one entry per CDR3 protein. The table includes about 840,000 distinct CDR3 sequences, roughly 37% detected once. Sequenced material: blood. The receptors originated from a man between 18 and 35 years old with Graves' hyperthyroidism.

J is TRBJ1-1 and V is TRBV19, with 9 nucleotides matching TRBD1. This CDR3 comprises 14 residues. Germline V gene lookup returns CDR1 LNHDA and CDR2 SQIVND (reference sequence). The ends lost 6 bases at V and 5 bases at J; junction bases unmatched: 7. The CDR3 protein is CASSDRGKGTEAFF. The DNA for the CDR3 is TGTGCCAGTAGCGACAGGGGGAAAGGGACTGAAGCTTTCTTT.

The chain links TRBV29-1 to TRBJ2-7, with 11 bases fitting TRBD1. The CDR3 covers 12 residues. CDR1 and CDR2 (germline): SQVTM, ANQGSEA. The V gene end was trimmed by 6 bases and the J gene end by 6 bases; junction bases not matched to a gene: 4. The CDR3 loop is CSVSGQGGEQYF. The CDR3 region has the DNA TGCAGCGTCTCGGGACAGGGGGGCGAGCAGTACTTC.

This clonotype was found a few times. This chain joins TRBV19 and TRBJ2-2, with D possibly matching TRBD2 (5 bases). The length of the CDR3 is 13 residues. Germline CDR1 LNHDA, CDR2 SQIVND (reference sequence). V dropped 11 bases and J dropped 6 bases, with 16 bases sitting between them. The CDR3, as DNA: TGTGCCGCCGCTATAACTAGTGCCGGGGAGCTGTTTTTT. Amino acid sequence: CAAAITSAGELFF.

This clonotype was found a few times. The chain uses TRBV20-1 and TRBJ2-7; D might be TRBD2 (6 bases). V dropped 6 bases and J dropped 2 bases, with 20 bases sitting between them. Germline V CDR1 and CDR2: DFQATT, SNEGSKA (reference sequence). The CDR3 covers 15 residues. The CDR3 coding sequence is TGCAGTGCCAGACCCCGGGGGACGGCCGCCTACGAGCAGTACTTC. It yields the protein CSARPRGTAAYEQYF.

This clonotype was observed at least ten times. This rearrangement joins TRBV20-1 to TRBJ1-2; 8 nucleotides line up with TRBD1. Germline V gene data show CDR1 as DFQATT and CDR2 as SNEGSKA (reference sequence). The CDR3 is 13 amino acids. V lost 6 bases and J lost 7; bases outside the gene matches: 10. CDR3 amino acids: CSAEQGVDSGYTF. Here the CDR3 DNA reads TGCAGTGCCGAACAGGGGGTCGATAGTGGCTACACCTTC.

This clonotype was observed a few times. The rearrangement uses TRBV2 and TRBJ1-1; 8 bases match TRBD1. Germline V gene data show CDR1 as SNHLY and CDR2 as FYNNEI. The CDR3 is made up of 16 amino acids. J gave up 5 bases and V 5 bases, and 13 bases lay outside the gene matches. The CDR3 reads CASSLRRDRIGTEAFF. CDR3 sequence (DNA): TGTGCCAGCAGTCTAAGGAGGGACAGGATAGGGACTGAAGCTTTCTTT.

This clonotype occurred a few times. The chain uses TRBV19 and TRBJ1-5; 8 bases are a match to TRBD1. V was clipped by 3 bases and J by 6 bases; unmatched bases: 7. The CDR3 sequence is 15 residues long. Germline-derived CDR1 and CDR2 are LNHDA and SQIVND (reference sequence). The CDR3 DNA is TGTGCCAGTAGTATTGGACAGGGTTTAGTTCAGCCCCAGCATTTT. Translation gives CASSIGQGLVQPQHF.

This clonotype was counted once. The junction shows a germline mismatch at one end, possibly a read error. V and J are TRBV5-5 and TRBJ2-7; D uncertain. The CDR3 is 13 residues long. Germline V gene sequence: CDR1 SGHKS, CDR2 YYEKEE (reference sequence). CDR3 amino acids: CASSLGDLHERYF. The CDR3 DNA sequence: TGTGCCAGCAGCTTGGGGGATTTGCACGAGCGGTACTTC.

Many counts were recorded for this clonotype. CDR3 coding DNA: TGTGCCAGCAGTGAAGTAGACTTCAGAACTGAAGCTTTCTTT. It specifies CASSEVDFRTEAFF. The chain links TRBV2 to TRBJ1-1; D gene ambiguous. CDR3 length: 14 residues. Germline lookup yields CDR1 SNHLY and CDR2 FYNNEI. The ends were cut back, 1 base at V and 5 bases at J, with 11 bases in the middle.

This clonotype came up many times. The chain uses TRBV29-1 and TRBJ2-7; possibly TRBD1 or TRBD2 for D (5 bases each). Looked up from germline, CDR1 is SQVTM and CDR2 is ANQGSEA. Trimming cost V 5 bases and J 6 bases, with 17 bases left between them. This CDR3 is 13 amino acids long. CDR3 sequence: CSVPGPQSTEQYF. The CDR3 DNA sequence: TGCAGCGTTCCGGGACCACAGAGTACCGAGCAGTACTTC.

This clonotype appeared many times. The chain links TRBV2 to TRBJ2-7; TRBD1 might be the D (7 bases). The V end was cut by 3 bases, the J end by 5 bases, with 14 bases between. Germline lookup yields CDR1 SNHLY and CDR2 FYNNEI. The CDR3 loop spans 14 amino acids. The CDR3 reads CASSEEGALHEQYF. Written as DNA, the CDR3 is TGTGCCAGCAGTGAGGAGGGGGCGCTCCACGAGCAGTACTTC.

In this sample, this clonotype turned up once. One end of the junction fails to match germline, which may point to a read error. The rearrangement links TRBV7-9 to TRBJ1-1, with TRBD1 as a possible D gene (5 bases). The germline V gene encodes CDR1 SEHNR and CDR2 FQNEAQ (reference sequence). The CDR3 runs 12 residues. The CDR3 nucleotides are TGTGCCAGCAGCTTATTGGGGCATGAAGCTTCCTTT. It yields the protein CASSLLGHEASF.

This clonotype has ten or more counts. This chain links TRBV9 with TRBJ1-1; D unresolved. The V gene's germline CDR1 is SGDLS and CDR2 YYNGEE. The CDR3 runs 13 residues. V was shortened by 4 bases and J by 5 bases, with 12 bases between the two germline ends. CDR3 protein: CASSLEPKTEAFF. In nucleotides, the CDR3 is TGTGCCAGCAGCCTCGAGCCTAAAACTGAAGCTTTCTTT.

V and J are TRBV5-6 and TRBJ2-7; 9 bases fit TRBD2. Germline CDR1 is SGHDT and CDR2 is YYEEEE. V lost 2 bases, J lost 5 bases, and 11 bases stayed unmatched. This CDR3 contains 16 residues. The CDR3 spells CASSLPSGKGSDEQYF. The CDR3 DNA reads TGTGCCAGCAGCTTACCTAGCGGGAAGGGTTCCGACGAGCAGTACTTC.

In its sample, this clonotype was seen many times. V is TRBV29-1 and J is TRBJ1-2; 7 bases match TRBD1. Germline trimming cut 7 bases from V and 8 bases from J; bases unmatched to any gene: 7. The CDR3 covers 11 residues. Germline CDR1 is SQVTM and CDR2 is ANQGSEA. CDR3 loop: CSAQGGGGYTF. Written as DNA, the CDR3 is TGCAGCGCTCAAGGAGGGGGCGGCTACACCTTC.

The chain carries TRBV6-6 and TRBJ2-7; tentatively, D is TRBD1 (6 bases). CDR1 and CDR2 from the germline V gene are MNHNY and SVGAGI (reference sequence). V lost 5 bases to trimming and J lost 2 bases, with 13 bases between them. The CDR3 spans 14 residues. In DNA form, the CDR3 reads TGTGCCAGCAGTCAGGGACACGCCACCTACGAGCAGTACTTC. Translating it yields CASSQGHATYEQYF.

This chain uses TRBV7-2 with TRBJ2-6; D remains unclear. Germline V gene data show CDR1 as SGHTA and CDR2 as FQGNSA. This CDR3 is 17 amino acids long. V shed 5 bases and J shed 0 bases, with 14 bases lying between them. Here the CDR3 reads CASSLRQALSGANVLTF. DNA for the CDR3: TGTGCCAGCAGCCTCCGACAAGCTCTCTCTGGGGCCAACGTCCTGACTTTC. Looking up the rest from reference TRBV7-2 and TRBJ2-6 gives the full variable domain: GAGVSQSPSNKVTEKGKDVELRCDPISGHTALYWYRQSLGQGLEFLIYFQGNSAPDKSGLPSDRFSAERTGGSVSTLTIQRTQQEDSAVYLCASSLRQALSGANVLTFGAGSRLTVL.

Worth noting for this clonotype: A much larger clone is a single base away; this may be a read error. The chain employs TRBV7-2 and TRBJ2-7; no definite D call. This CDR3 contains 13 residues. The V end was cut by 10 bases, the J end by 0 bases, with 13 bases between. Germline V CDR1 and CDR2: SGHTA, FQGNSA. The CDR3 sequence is CAIRLDNSYEQYF. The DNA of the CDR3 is TGTGCCATCAGACTTGACAACTCCTACGAGCAGTACTTC.

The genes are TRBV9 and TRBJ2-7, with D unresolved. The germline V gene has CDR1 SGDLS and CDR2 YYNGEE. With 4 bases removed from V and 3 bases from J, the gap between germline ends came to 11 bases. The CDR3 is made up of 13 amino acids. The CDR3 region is CASSQDLLYEQYF. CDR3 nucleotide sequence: TGTGCCAGCAGCCAAGATCTCCTCTACGAGCAGTACTTC.

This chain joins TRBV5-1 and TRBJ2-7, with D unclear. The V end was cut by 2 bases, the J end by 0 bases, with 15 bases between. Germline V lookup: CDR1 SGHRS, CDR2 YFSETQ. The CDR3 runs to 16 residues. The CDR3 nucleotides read TGCGCCAGCAGCTTATATCGAAACAGACCCTCCTACGAGCAGTACTTC. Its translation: CASSLYRNRPSYEQYF.

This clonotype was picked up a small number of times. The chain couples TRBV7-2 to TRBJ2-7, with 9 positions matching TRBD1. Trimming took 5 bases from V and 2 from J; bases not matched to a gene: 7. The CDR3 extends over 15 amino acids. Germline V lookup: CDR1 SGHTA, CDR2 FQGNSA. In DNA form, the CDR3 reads TGTGCCAGCAGCCCCTCGGGGGACAGGGCCTACGAGCAGTACTTC. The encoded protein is CASSPSGDRAYEQYF. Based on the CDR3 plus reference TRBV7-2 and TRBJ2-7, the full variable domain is GAGVSQSPSNKVTEKGKDVELRCDPISGHTALYWYRQSLGQGLEFLIYFQGNSAPDKSGLPSDRFSAERTGGSVSTLTIQRTQQEDSAVYLCASSPSGDRAYEQYFGPGTRLTVT.

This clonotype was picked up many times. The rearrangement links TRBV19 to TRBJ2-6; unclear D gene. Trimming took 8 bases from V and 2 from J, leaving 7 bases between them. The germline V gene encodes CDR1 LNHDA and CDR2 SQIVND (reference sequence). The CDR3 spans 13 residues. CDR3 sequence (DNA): TGTGCCAGTTTGATTACTGGGGCCAACGTCCTGACTTTC. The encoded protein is CASLITGANVLTF.

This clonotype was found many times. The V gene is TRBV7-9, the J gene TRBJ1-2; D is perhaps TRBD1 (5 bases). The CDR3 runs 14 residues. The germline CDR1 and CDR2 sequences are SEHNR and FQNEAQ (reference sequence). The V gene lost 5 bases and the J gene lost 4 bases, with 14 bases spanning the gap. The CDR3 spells CASSPGEVGYGYTF. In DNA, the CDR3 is TGTGCCAGCAGCCCGGGGGAAGTTGGCTATGGCTACACCTTC.

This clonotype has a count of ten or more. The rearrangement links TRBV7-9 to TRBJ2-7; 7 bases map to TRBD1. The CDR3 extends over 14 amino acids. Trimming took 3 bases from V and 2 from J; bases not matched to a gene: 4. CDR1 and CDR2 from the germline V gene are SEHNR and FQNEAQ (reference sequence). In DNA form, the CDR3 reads TGTGCCAGCAGCTTGGACAGGCGTACCTACGAGCAGTACTTC. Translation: CASSLDRRTYEQYF.

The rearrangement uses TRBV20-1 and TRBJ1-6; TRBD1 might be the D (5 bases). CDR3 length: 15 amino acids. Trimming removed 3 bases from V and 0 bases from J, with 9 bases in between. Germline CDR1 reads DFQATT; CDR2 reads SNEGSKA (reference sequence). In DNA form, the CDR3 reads TGCAGTGCTAGTGAGGGGAGCTCCTATAATTCACCCCTCCACTTT. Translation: CSASEGSSYNSPLHF.

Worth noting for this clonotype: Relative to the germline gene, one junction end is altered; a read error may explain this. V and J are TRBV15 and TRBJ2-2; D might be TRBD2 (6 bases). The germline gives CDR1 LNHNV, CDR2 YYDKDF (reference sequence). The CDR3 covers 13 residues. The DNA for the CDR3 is TGTGCCACCAGCAGAGATAGGATGGGGGGGCTGTTTTTT. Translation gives CATSRDRMGGLFF.

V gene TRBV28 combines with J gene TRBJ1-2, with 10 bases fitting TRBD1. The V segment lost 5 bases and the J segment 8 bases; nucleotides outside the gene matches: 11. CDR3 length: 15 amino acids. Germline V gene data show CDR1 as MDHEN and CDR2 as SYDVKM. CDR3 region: CASSAPGQGKVGYTF. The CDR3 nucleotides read TGTGCCAGCAGTGCACCGGGACAGGGGAAAGTCGGCTACACCTTC.

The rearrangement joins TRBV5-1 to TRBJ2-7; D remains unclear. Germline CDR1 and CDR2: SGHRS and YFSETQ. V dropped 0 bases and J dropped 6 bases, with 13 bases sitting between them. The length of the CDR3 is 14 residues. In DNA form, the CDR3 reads TGCGCCAGCAGCTTGGAGATAGGGATCGTCGAGCAGTACTTC. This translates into CASSLEIGIVEQYF.

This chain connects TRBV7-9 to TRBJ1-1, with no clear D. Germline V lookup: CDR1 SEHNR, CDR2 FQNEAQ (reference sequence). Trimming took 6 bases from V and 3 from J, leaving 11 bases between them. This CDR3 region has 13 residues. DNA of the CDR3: TGTGCCAGCAGTTGGACGGAGGACACTGAAGCTTTCTTT. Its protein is CASSWTEDTEAFF.

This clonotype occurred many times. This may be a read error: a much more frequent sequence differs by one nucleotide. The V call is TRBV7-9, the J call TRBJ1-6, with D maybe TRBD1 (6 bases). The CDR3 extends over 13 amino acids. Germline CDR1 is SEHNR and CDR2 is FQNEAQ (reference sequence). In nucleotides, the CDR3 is TGTGTCAGCAGCACAGGGCTGAATTCACCCCTCCACTTT. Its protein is CVSSTGLNSPLHF.

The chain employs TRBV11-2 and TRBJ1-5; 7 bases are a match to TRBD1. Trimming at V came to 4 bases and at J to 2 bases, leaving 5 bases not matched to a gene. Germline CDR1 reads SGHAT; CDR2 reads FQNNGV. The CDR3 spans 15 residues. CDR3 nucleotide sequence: TGTGCCAGCAGCTCGGGACAGCGGGGCAATCAGCCCCAGCATTTT. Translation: CASSSGQRGNQPQHF. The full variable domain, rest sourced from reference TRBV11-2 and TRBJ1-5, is EAGVAQSPRYKIIEKRQSVAFWCNPISGHATLYWYQQILGQGPKLLIQFQNNGVVDDSQLPKDRFSAERLKGVDSTLKIQPAKLEDSAVYLCASSSGQRGNQPQHFGDGTRLSIL.

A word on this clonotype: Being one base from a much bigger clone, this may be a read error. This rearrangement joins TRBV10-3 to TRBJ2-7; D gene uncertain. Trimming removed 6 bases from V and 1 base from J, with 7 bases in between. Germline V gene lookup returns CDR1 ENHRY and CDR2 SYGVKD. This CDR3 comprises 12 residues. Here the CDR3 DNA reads TGTGCCATCAGCCAGATTTCCTACGAGCAGTACTTC. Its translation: CAISQISYEQYF.